This TCR beta chain stems from a study of lymphopenia after photon versus proton radiotherapy. Libraries were prepared by immunoSEQ multiplex PCR; TCRdb keeps only in-frame clonotypes and omits some of them. Of over 25,000 clones in the sample, over 85% were seen once. Study findings and constraints: Post-nadir TCR diversity decline inversely tracked overall survival among those who died. Under photons, naive T cells and diversity fell while effector/memory populations rose. After the lymphocyte nadir, photon-treated repertoires showed oligoclonal expansion, especially of CD8+ Temra cells.

V dropped 2 bases and J dropped 8 bases, with 6 bases sitting between them. Per germline, CDR1 MGHDK and CDR2 SYGVNS. The CDR3 is made up of 11 amino acids. For this clone: Its antigen is unknown.

The rearrangement joins TRBV25-1 to TRBJ1-2; D uncertain. The sequence came from a woman aged 45-65 years with cholangiocarcinoma. The specimen comprised peripheral blood, sampled from a patient treated with photon-based radiotherapy. CDR3 loop: CASSEMFGYTF. DNA for the CDR3: TGTGCCAGCAGTGAAATGTTCGGCTACACCTTC.